A selection of T cell receptor beta chains follows, all from one sample in a study of CD8+ T cells in alopecia areata. Using immunoSEQ multiplex PCR, the repertoire was profiled, and TCRdb retains in-frame clones only, with some absent. The data contain about 190,000 clones, over 60% of them singletons. This specimen consisted of CD4+ T cells sorted from blood, obtained at week 4, from a patient treated with tofacitinib. The source is a human donor with alopecia areata. Both conserved end residues are trimmed from each CDR3. Clone size, where shown, is once, few, many, or a class for clones that have expanded.

clone size	V gene	J gene	CDR3 protein
-	TRBV14	TRBJ1-2	ASSQDRSYGYT
-	TRBV7-9	TRBJ2-5	ASSREAETQY
-	TRBV2	TRBJ2-3	ASLISADTQY
-	TRBV10-3	TRBJ1-4	AISREVGAGEKLF
-	TRBV5-1	TRBJ2-5	ASSSDRIQETQY
-	TRBV30	TRBJ1-1	AWSASAMGAF
few	TRBV29-1	TRBJ2-7	SVVAEHYEQY
-	TRBV5-1	TRBJ2-3	ASSLQAGGTDTQY
-	TRBV19	TRBJ2-7	ASSDPGTGGYEQY
-	TRBV9	TRBJ1-6	ASSVAQGSNSPLH
few	TRBV27	TRBJ1-2	ASSLNGGLEGYT
few	TRBV7-9	TRBJ1-4	ASSLGRNEKLF
once	TRBV18	TRBJ1-6	ASSPEYDRRPLH
once	TRBV2	TRBJ2-7	ASTPQSGNEQY
-	TRBV5-1	TRBJ2-4	ASSLEGLKNIQY
-	TRBV6-6	TRBJ2-5	ASSYSSAQETQY
once	TRBV7-7	TRBJ2-5	ASSPRGLGETQY
-	TRBV19	TRBJ1-2	ASSSGAAGGGYT
-	TRBV5-6	TRBJ1-2	ASSLDRVIYGYT
-	TRBV6-5	TRBJ2-1	ASSPGQNSYNEQF
-	TRBV2	TRBJ2-7	ASSEGGYYEQY
-	TRBV29-1	TRBJ2-1	SVPDPSGTEQF
-	TRBV7-2	TRBJ2-3	ASSLSAGLTDTQY
-	TRBV6-6	TRBJ2-5	ASSYRGQETQY
few	TRBV19	TRBJ1-6	ASSITGVNSPLH
-	TRBV7-9	TRBJ2-5	ASNQGPPETQY
-	TRBV25-1	TRBJ2-5	ASSEQGQETQY
-	TRBV5-4	TRBJ2-5	ASSFGQGAGETQY
-	TRBV2	TRBJ2-2	ASRRGTSGVTAGELF
few	TRBV20-1	TRBJ2-5	SARARETQY
-	TRBV25-1	TRBJ1-4	ASSGPGTGDEKLF
-	TRBV7-9	TRBJ1-2	ASSRPRFSGQNYGYT
-	TRBV14	TRBJ2-1	ASSPLTGGPPSYNEQF
few	TRBV15	TRBJ1-1	ATSRWTTGNTEAF
-	TRBV25-1	TRBJ1-2	ASSDTGLGYGYT
-	TRBV29-1	TRBJ1-2	SVGQIPT
-	TRBV18	TRBJ2-5	ASSRDRETQY
-	TRBV2	TRBJ2-1	ASSSQGLRGNEQF
once	TRBV5-1	TRBJ2-5	ASSQGTSGNYQETQY
-	TRBV18	TRBJ1-2	ASSLTRDRVYGYT
-	TRBV25-1	TRBJ2-3	ASSPRISSTDTQY
few	TRBV29-1	TRBJ1-2	SCPARQDRLSGKANYGYT